These T cell receptor beta chains were read from a single sample in a study of T-cell reconstitution after alpha-beta-depleted transplantation in children. TCRdb reprocessed the PCR reads with MiXCR, giving one entry per CDR3 protein. The table includes about 260,000 distinct CDR3 sequences, 6.5% to 9% detected once. The starting material was PBMCs, mostly from graft donor cells, obtained 180 days after TCRalphabeta/CD19-depleted stem cell transplant. These receptors came from a male patient between 5 and 17 years old who had a stem cell transplant for acute lymphoblastic leukemia, so the T cells may come from the graft donor. Both conserved end residues are part of each CDR3. The D gene is left open where the match is weak. Some rows have no size entry. The others give once, few or many, or a class for an expanded clone.

d_gene	v_gene	abundance	j_gene	CDR3aa	CDR3nt
-	TRBV4-2	many	TRBJ2-7	CASSQELGVPDVYEQYF	TGTGCCAGCAGCCAAGAGCTGGGGGTTCCTGACGTCTACGAGCAGTACTTC
-	TRBV11-1	many	TRBJ2-5	CASSLASLTIIHTQETQYF	TGTGCCAGCAGCTTAGCTTCACTTACTATCATCCACACCCAAGAGACCCAGTACTTC
-	TRBV3-1	few	TRBJ2-6	CASSQESGSGANVLTF	TGTGCCAGCAGCCAAGAGTCGGGCTCTGGGGCCAACGTCCTGACTTTC
TRBD2	TRBV24-1	-	TRBJ2-5	CATSDNSGSVGETQYF	TGTGCCACCAGTGACAATAGCGGGAGTGTCGGAGAGACCCAGTACTTC
-	TRBV3-1	many	TRBJ1-5	CASSHRTEGPQHF	TGTGCCAGCAGCCACAGGACCGAGGGGCCCCAGCATTTT
-	TRBV5-1	-	TRBJ2-1	CASSRARGDEQFF	TGCGCCAGCAGCCGAGCCAGGGGCGATGAGCAGTTCTTC
-	TRBV7-6	many	TRBJ2-5	CASSLGKLTEETQYF	TGTGCCAGCAGCTTAGGGAAATTGACAGAAGAGACCCAGTACTTC
TRBD1	TRBV10-3	many	TRBJ2-6	CAISRQGALPSSGANVLTF	TGTGCCATCAGTCGCCAGGGGGCGCTACCTAGCTCTGGGGCCAACGTCCTGACTTTC
TRBD1	TRBV7-8	many	TRBJ2-3	CASSLGLGQGADTQYF	TGTGCCAGCAGCTTAGGCCTGGGACAGGGGGCAGATACGCAGTATTTT
-	TRBV20-1	many	TRBJ1-4	CSATGTNEKLFF	TGCAGTGCTACAGGAACTAATGAAAAACTGTTTTTT
-	TRBV21-1	many	TRBJ1-5	CASVGYSNQPQHF	TGTGCCAGTGTCGGGTATAGCAATCAGCCCCAGCATTTT
TRBD1	TRBV23-1	many	TRBJ1-4	CASSQSISGGGYPNEKLFF	TGCGCCAGCAGTCAATCGATATCAGGGGGCGGCTACCCTAATGAAAAACTGTTTTTT
TRBD2	TRBV28	many	TRBJ2-5	CASGAGDVGTQYF	TGTGCCAGCGGGGCGGGGGACGTTGGGACCCAGTACTTC
TRBD1	TRBV5-1	few	TRBJ2-6	CASSSQGAVAGANVLTF	TGCGCCAGCAGCTCCCAGGGGGCCGTTGCTGGGGCCAACGTCCTGACTTTC
-	TRBV12-3/TRBV12-4	-	TRBJ1-1	CASSFGRIREAFF	TGTGCCAGCAGTTTCGGTCGGATCCGTGAAGCTTTCTTT
TRBD1	TRBV20-1	many	TRBJ2-1	CSARDWTGTKGSYNEQFF	TGCAGTGCTAGAGATTGGACAGGGACGAAAGGGTCCTACAATGAGCAGTTCTTC
-	TRBV6-1	many	TRBJ1-5	CASSEAGQSNQPQHF	TGTGCCAGCAGTGAAGCTGGACAGTCTAATCAGCCCCAGCATTTT
-	TRBV9	many	TRBJ1-2	CASSPRGGQGNGYTF	TGTGCCAGCAGCCCTCGGGGGGGGCAGGGGAATGGCTACACCTTC
TRBD1	TRBV7-9	many	TRBJ1-1	CASSFPVGTAYTEAFF	TGTGCCAGCAGCTTCCCGGTCGGGACAGCTTACACTGAAGCTTTCTTT
TRBD1	TRBV7-9	many	TRBJ1-2	CASSPRQGWGGYTF	TGTGCCAGCAGCCCTCGACAGGGGTGGGGTGGCTACACCTTC
TRBD1	TRBV20-1	many	TRBJ2-5	CSARRDRGYETQYF	TGCAGTGCTAGAAGGGACAGGGGATACGAGACCCAGTACTTC
-	TRBV29-1	many	TRBJ1-2	CSVEQMGVGYGYTF	TGCAGCGTTGAACAGATGGGGGTGGGCTATGGCTACACCTTC
-	TRBV21-1	few	TRBJ1-1	CASTNMKGWTEAFF	TGTGCCAGCACCAATATGAAGGGTTGGACTGAAGCTTTCTTT
TRBD2	TRBV18	few	TRBJ2-6	CASSTTGTSGAAANVLTF	TGTGCCAGCTCAACTACCGGGACTAGCGGGGCGGCGGCCAACGTCCTGACTTTC
-	TRBV6-2/TRBV6-3	once	TRBJ1-5	CASSEPGPPLAQHF	TGTGCCAGCAGTGAGCCGGGACCGCCTTTGGCCCAGCATTTT
-	TRBV12-3/TRBV12-4	many	TRBJ2-7	CASSRSSYEQYF	TGTGCCAGCAGCCGTAGCTCCTACGAGCAGTACTTC
-	TRBV7-9	many	TRBJ2-3	CASSLLGGGDTQYF	TGTGCCAGCAGCTTACTTGGAGGGGGGGATACGCAGTATTTT
TRBD1	TRBV14	many	TRBJ2-5	CASSQEDRVEETQYF	TGTGCCAGCAGCCAAGAGGACAGGGTAGAGGAGACCCAGTACTTC
TRBD2	TRBV18	many	TRBJ2-1	CASSPTSGAYNEQFF	TGTGCCAGCTCACCGACTAGCGGGGCATACAATGAGCAGTTCTTC
TRBD1	TRBV7-9	many	TRBJ2-7	CASSQGGIYEQYF	TGTGCCAGCAGCCAAGGGGGCATCTACGAGCAGTACTTC
-	TRBV2	many	TRBJ1-5	CASSARSNQPQHF	TGTGCCAGCAGTGCAAGGAGCAATCAGCCCCAGCATTTT
-	TRBV6-2/TRBV6-3	many	TRBJ2-5	CASSYSRTQETQYF	TGTGCCAGCAGTTACTCGAGGACCCAAGAGACCCAGTACTTC
-	TRBV3-1	many	TRBJ1-1	CASSHISRMNTEAFF	TGTGCCAGCAGCCACATTTCCAGGATGAACACTGAAGCTTTCTTT
-	TRBV15	many	TRBJ2-4	CATSTADPAGNIQYF	TGTGCCACCAGTACGGCGGACCCGGCGGGGAACATTCAGTACTTC
-	TRBV20-1	many	TRBJ1-3	CSAQYHSGNTIYF	TGCAGTGCCCAATACCACTCTGGAAACACCATATATTTT
-	TRBV6-1	-	TRBJ1-2	CASSEAWEGGGYTF	TGTGCCAGCAGTGAAGCTTGGGAGGGAGGTGGCTACACCTTC
-	TRBV5-8	many	TRBJ1-1	CASKAERGNTEAFF	TGTGCCAGCAAGGCGGAACGGGGGAACACTGAAGCTTTCTTT
-	TRBV7-3	many	TRBJ1-6	CASSAGLYNSPLHF	TGTGCCAGCAGCGCGGGGCTCTATAATTCACCCCTCCACTTT
TRBD1	TRBV7-2	many	TRBJ2-2	CASSHGIGQGAGELFF	TGTGCCAGCAGCCATGGGATCGGACAGGGGGCCGGGGAGCTGTTTTTT
TRBD2	TRBV7-9	few	TRBJ2-1	CASSSAGSSYNEQFF	TGTGCCAGCAGTTCAGCGGGAAGCTCCTACAATGAGCAGTTCTTC
TRBD2	TRBV9	many	TRBJ2-5	CASSASGSRQETQYF	TGTGCCAGCAGCGCTAGCGGGAGTCGGCAAGAGACCCAGTACTTC
-	TRBV7-2	many	TRBJ1-6	CASSFPHGSSYNSPLHF	TGTGCCAGCAGCTTCCCTCACGGGAGCTCCTATAATTCACCCCTCCACTTT
TRBD2	TRBV11-2	many	TRBJ2-3	CASSLGGGRGDTQYF	TGTGCCAGCAGCTTAGGGGGCGGGAGAGGAGATACGCAGTATTTT
TRBD2	TRBV28	-	TRBJ2-3	CASSLAGGGEADTQYF	TGTGCCAGCAGTTTGGCGGGAGGAGGAGAGGCAGATACGCAGTATTTT
TRBD1	TRBV5-1	many	TRBJ1-2	CASSVSGQNYGYTF	TGCGCCAGCAGCGTATCGGGACAGAACTATGGCTACACCTTC
TRBD1	TRBV27	many	TRBJ2-2	CASSLRDRATGELFF	TGTGCCAGCAGTTTAAGAGACAGGGCTACCGGGGAGCTGTTTTTT
-	TRBV7-9	many	TRBJ1-5	CASSLPGQPQHF	TGTGCCAGCAGCTTACCTGGACAGCCCCAGCATTTT
-	TRBV2	few	TRBJ2-7	CASMWGGTSYEQYF	TGTGCCAGCATGTGGGGCGGGACCTCCTACGAGCAGTACTTC
-	TRBV9	few	TRBJ2-3	CASSVDFTTQYF	TGTGCCAGCAGCGTAGATTTTACCACGCAGTATTTT
-	TRBV7-2	-	TRBJ2-3	CASSPHTRGADTQYF	TGTGCCAGCAGCCCGCACACGAGAGGGGCGGATACGCAGTATTTT
-	TRBV28	many	TRBJ2-2	CASDRGFHGELFF	TGTGCCAGCGACCGGGGTTTTCACGGAGAGCTGTTTTTT
TRBD2	TRBV7-8	many	TRBJ2-1	CASSLGRTSGFYNEQFF	TGTGCCAGCAGCTTAGGTAGGACTAGCGGATTCTACAATGAGCAGTTCTTC
-	TRBV5-5	many	TRBJ2-6	CASSLTSLSGANVLTF	TGTGCCAGCAGCTTGACTTCTCTGTCTGGGGCCAACGTCCTGACTTTC
-	TRBV6-6	many	TRBJ2-1	CASSVRDPYNEQFF	TGTGCCAGCAGTGTCCGGGACCCCTACAATGAGCAGTTCTTC
-	TRBV12-3/TRBV12-4	many	TRBJ1-4	CASSLREGQGEKLFF	TGTGCCAGCAGCCTCCGTGAGGGGCAAGGAGAAAAACTGTTTTTT